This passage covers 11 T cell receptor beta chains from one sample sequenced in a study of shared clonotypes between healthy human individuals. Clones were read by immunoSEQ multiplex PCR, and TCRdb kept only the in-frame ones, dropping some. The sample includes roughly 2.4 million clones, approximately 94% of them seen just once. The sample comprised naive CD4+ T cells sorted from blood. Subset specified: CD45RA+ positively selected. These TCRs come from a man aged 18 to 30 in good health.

CDR3 DNA sequence: TGTGCCAGCAGCCCACGGACAGGGAGGAACCAAGAGACCCAGTACTTC. Amino acid sequence: CASSPRTGRNQETQYF. V usage is TRBV7-2 and J usage is TRBJ2-5, with 8 bases fitting TRBD1. After removal of 5 bases from V and 0 bases from J, the junction contained 8 bases not matched to a gene. The CDR3 has 16 residues. Germline V lookup: CDR1 SGHTA, CDR2 FQGNSA. The variable domain in full, completed from reference TRBV7-2 and TRBJ2-5, reads GAGVSQSPSNKVTEKGKDVELRCDPISGHTALYWYRQSLGQGLEFLIYFQGNSAPDKSGLPSDRFSAERTGGSVSTLTIQRTQQEDSAVYLCASSPRTGRNQETQYFGPGTRLLVL.

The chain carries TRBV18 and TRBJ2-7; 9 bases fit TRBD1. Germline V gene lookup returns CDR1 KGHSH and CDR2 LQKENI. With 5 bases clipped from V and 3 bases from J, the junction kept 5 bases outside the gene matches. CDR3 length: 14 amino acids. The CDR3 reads CASSIGTGNYEQYF. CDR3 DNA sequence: TGTGCCAGCTCAATCGGGACAGGGAACTACGAGCAGTACTTC.

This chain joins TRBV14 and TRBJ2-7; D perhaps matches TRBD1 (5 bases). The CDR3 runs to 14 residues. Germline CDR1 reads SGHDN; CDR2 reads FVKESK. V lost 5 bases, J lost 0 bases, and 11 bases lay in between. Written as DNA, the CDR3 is TGTGCCAGCAGCACCCGGACAAACTCCTACGAGCAGTACTTC. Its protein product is CASSTRTNSYEQYF. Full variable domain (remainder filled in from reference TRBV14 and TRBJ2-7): EAGVTQFPSHSVIEKGQTVTLRCDPISGHDNLYWYRRVMGKEIKFLLHFVKESKQDESGMPNNRFLAERTGGTYSTLKVQPAELEDSGVYFCASSTRTNSYEQYFGPGTRLTVT.

The CDR3 DNA is TGTGCCAGCAGCCTGACTAGGGTCCGCACTGAAGCTTTCTTT. Amino acid sequence: CASSLTRVRTEAFF. The chain has TRBV28 and TRBJ1-1; no reliable D call. CDR1 and CDR2 (germline): MDHEN, SYDVKM. Trimming cost V 6 bases and J 4 bases, with 15 bases left between them. CDR3 length: 14 amino acids.

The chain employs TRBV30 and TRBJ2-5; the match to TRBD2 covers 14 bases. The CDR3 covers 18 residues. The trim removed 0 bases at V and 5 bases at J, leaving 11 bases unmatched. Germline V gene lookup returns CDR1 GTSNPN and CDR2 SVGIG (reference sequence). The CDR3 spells CAWSVSRTSGGILETQYF. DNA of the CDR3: TGTGCCTGGAGTGTCTCACGGACTAGCGGGGGGATCTTGGAGACCCAGTACTTC.

In DNA form, the CDR3 reads TGTGCCAGTAGTACCGCAGGGGGCGCGTCGTATGAGCAGTTCTTC. Translated, it gives CASSTAGGASYEQFF. The chain is built from TRBV19 and TRBJ2-1; 8 positions match TRBD1. The CDR3 contains 15 residues. Germline CDR1 and CDR2: LNHDA and SQIVND (reference sequence). J was trimmed by 8 bases and V by 4 bases; bases with no gene match: 10.

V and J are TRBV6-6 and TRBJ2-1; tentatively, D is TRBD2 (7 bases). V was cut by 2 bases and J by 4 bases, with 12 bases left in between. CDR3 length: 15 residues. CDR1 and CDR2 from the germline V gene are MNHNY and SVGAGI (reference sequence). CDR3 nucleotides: TGTGCCAGCAGTTACAAGGGGGGGGCTTACAATGAGCAGTTCTTC. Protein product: CASSYKGGAYNEQFF.

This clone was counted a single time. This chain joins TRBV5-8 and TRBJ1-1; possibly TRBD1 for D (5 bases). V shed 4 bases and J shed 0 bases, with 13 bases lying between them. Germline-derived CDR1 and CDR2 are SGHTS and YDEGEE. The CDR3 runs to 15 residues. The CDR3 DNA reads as TGTGCCAGCAGCCCTGGGGGGTCAGTGAACACTGAAGCTTTCTTT. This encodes CASSPGGSVNTEAFF.

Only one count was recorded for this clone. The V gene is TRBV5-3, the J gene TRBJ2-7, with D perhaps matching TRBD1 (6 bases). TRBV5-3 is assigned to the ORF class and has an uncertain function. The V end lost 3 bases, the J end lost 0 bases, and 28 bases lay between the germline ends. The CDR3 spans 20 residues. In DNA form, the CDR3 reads TGTGCCAGAAGCTGCATCCGGGACAACCGACGTACAAGGGGCTCCTACGAGCAGTACTTC. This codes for CARSCIRDNRRTRGSYEQYF.

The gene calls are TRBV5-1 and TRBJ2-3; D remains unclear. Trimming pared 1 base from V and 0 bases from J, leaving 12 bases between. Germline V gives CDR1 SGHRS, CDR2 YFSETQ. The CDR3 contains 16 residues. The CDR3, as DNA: TGCGCCAGCAGCTTGTTGCGGACCACTAGCACAGATACGCAGTATTTT. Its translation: CASSLLRTTSTDTQYF.

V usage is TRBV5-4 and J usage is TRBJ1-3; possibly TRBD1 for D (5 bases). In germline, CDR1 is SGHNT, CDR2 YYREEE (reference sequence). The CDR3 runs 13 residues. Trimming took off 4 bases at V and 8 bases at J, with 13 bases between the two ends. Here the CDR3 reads CASSRLGEDTIYF. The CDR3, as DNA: TGTGCCAGCAGCCGCTTGGGGGAGGACACCATATATTTT. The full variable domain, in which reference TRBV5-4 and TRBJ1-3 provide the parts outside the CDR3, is ETGVTQSPTHLIKTRGQQVTLRCSSQSGHNTVSWYQQALGQGPQFIFQYYREEENGRGNFPPRFSGLQFPNYSSELNVNALELDDSALYLCASSRLGEDTIYFGEGSWLTVV.